The 25 T cell receptor beta chains reported below all come from one sample, sequenced in a study of T cells in Graves' hyperthyroidism and ophthalmopathy. RNA transcripts provided the source from which TCR beta CDR3 regions were amplified. Carried out on the TCR CDR3, a first-round RT-PCR used the HTBI primer set. Each CDR3 protein is one row after TCRdb ran MiXCR on the multiplex PCR reads. Altogether roughly 700,000 distinct CDR3 sequences are present, 17% being singletons, with the ten largest covering around a sixth. The sequenced sample consisted of blood. These receptors were collected from a man aged 45 to 65 with Graves' hyperthyroidism.

This clonotype has more than one count but fewer than ten. This chain links TRBV27 with TRBJ2-6; D possibly corresponds to TRBD2 (5 bases). CDR1 is MNHEY and CDR2 is SMNVEV in the germline V gene (reference sequence). The CDR3 length is 18 residues. Trimming shortened V by 2 bases and J by 0 bases, and 14 bases separated the two germline ends. The CDR3: CASSLRGSDHSGANVLTF. CDR3 nucleotides: TGTGCCAGCAGTTTAAGAGGGTCAGATCACTCTGGGGCCAACGTCCTGACTTTC.

This clonotype came up many times. This chain connects TRBV12-5 to TRBJ2-3, with D tentatively TRBD2 (5 bases). The CDR3 totals 16 residues. Germline values: CDR1 LGHNT, CDR2 FRNRAP. V lost 3 bases and J 4 bases, leaving 17 bases between the germline ends. The chain's CDR3 is CASGLSPTSVPDTQYF. CDR3 sequence (DNA): TGTGCTAGTGGTTTATCTCCTACTAGTGTCCCAGATACGCAGTATTTT.

This clonotype was seen many times. CDR3 DNA: TGTGCCAGCAGCCAAAAAGGGGCTAGCTTCAGCGGCTCCTACGAGCAGTACTTC. Translated: CASSQKGASFSGSYEQYF. The chain joins TRBV3-1 to TRBJ2-7, with D perhaps matching TRBD1 or TRBD2 (5 bases each). The CDR3 runs 18 residues. V lost 2 bases, J lost 0 bases, and 20 bases lay in between. CDR1 is LGHDT, CDR2 YNNKEL, per germline (reference sequence).

Only a few counts were recorded for this clonotype. CDR3 in DNA: TGTGCCAGTAGTATATTCGCGGGAGGGGCATTCGTCAGCACAGATACGCAGTATTTT. This codes for CASSIFAGGAFVSTDTQYF. V gene TRBV19 combines with J gene TRBJ2-3, with TRBD2 identical over 9 bases. The CDR3 length is 19 residues. Germline V lookup: CDR1 LNHDA, CDR2 SQIVND (reference sequence). J gave up 0 bases and V 2 bases, and 12 bases lay outside the gene matches.

The table lists this clonotype with many counts. V and J are TRBV19 and TRBJ2-7, with TRBD1 matching over 7 bases. Germline CDR1 reads LNHDA; CDR2 reads SQIVND (reference sequence). This CDR3 contains 16 residues. Trimming cost V 5 bases and J 0 bases; bases outside gene matches: 10. CDR3 loop: CASSSSGRGPSYEQYF. The CDR3 region has the DNA TGTGCCAGTAGTTCCTCGGGAAGGGGGCCCTCCTACGAGCAGTACTTC.

This clonotype was seen repeatedly, ten times or more. V is TRBV7-9 and J is TRBJ1-1; the D is unclear. Germline CDR1 and CDR2: SEHNR and FQNEAQ (reference sequence). V lost 5 bases and J lost 8, with 15 bases in between. The CDR3 has 13 residues. This chain's CDR3 is CASSKEGSGEAFF. The DNA of the CDR3 is TGTGCCAGCAGCAAAGAGGGCTCAGGAGAAGCTTTCTTT.

V and J are TRBV10-3 and TRBJ2-1, with 7 bases lining up with TRBD2. The CDR3 is 16 amino acids. The germline gives CDR1 ENHRY, CDR2 SYGVKD. J gave up 9 bases and V 7 bases, and 18 bases lay outside the gene matches. The CDR3 region is CAINPREGGPKGEQFF. CDR3 bases: TGTGCCATCAATCCCCGAGAGGGAGGGCCCAAAGGTGAGCAGTTCTTC.

In this sample, this clonotype turned up a few times. This rearrangement joins TRBV30 to TRBJ2-4; a weak D match, TRBD1 (6 bases). Germline V gene lookup returns CDR1 GTSNPN and CDR2 SVGIG (reference sequence). The CDR3 extends over 15 amino acids. V lost 3 bases to trimming and J lost 1 base, with 13 bases between them. Written as DNA, the CDR3 is TGTGCCTGGAGGTATACAGGGTTGGCCAAAAACATTCAGTACTTC. Translating it yields CAWRYTGLAKNIQYF.

This clonotype was seen repeatedly, ten times or more. The chain recombines TRBV12-3 or TRBV12-4 with TRBJ2-7; tentatively, D is TRBD2 (5 bases). The CDR3 is 19 residues long. V dropped 0 bases and J dropped 0 bases, with 21 bases sitting between them. The CDR3 is CASSLAGGIGGFSSYEQYF. CDR3 in DNA: TGTGCCAGCAGTTTAGCGGGCGGAATCGGAGGATTCAGCTCCTACGAGCAGTACTTC.

This clonotype was seen at least ten times. The rearrangement links TRBV28 to TRBJ2-4; 7 nucleotides line up with TRBD2. Germline loops: CDR1 MDHEN, CDR2 SYDVKM. The CDR3 runs to 15 residues. The trim removed 3 bases at V and 1 base at J, leaving 3 bases unmatched. The CDR3 region has the DNA TGTGCCAGCAGTTTCGGCGGGAGCGCCAAAAACATTCAGTACTTC. This sequence encodes CASSFGGSAKNIQYF.

The chain combines TRBV11-2 with TRBJ1-1; D possibly corresponds to TRBD1 (5 bases). V gave up 5 bases and J gave up 8 bases, with 27 bases separating them. The V gene's germline CDR1 is SGHAT and CDR2 FQNNGV. The CDR3 is 17 amino acids. CDR3 sequence reads: CASSQEGPKGRTAEAFF. The CDR3 region has the DNA TGTGCCAGCAGCCAAGAGGGTCCGAAGGGACGGACGGCGGAAGCTTTCTTT.

Ten or more counts support this clonotype. The J gene is TRBJ2-3, the V gene TRBV10-3, with 7 bases identical to TRBD1. Germline-derived CDR1 and CDR2 are ENHRY and SYGVKD. The CDR3 contains 14 residues. Unmatched junction bases numbered 3, after V lost 6 bases and J lost 0 bases. The CDR3 DNA reads as TGTGCCATCAGCGACAGGGCTAGCACAGATACGCAGTATTTT. Translation: CAISDRASTDTQYF.

This clonotype was recorded many times. The chain joins TRBV28 to TRBJ1-5; D is unclear. Trimming left V 6 bases short and J 9 bases short, with 9 bases between. There are 11 residues in the CDR3. From germline, CDR1 is MDHEN and CDR2 SYDVKM. For the CDR3, the DNA is TGTGCCAGCAGGAAGGGTGGGCCCCAGCATTTT. This translates into CASRKGGPQHF.

The V gene is TRBV7-9, the J gene TRBJ2-1; 8 positions agree with TRBD1. The CDR3 length is 16 residues. CDR1 SEHNR and CDR2 FQNEAQ come from the germline V gene (reference sequence). Unmatched junction bases numbered 9, after V lost 1 base and J lost 7 bases. For the CDR3, the DNA is TGTGCCAGCAGCTTAGTTCGCGGAGGACAGGGTAATGAGCAGTTCTTC. It specifies CASSLVRGGQGNEQFF. Variable domain in full (rest from reference TRBV7-9 and TRBJ2-1): DTGVSQNPRHKITKRGQNVTFRCDPISEHNRLYWYRQTLGQGPEFLTYFQNEAQLEKSRLLSDRFSAERPKGSFSTLEIQRTEQGDSAMYLCASSLVRGGQGNEQFFGPGTRLTVL.

This sequence joins TRBV7-8 and TRBJ2-1; either TRBD1 or TRBD2 may fit D (5 bases each). The germline CDR1 and CDR2 sequences are SGHVS and FQNEAQ. V gave up 8 bases and J gave up 9 bases, with 17 bases separating them. The CDR3 runs 13 residues. CDR3 region: CASLGRRGREQFF. CDR3 nucleotides: TGTGCCAGCTTGGGACGGCGAGGGCGTGAGCAGTTCTTC. The full variable domain, completed using reference TRBV7-8 and TRBJ2-1, is GAGVSQSPRYKVAKRGQDVALRCDPISGHVSLFWYQQALGQGPEFLTYFQNEAQLDKSGLPSDRFFAERPEGSVSTLKIQRTQQEDSAVYLCASLGRRGREQFFGPGTRLTVL.

The table lists this clonotype with many counts. The V gene is TRBV28, the J gene TRBJ2-7; D might be TRBD1 or TRBD2, each matching 5 bases. Trimming cost V 5 bases and J 2 bases, with 16 bases left between them. Germline CDR1 reads MDHEN; CDR2 reads SYDVKM. The CDR3 is 15 amino acids. CDR3 coding DNA: TGTGCCAGCAGTCGCCGGGACGGAATTACCTACGAGCAGTACTTC. It codes for CASSRRDGITYEQYF.

This clonotype was detected ten times or more. CDR3 DNA: TGTGCCAGCAGCTTACAGGCTAGCACAGATACGCAGTATTTT. Amino acids: CASSLQASTDTQYF. This sequence joins TRBV7-2 and TRBJ2-3; D not certain. V lost 2 bases and J 0 bases, leaving 6 bases between the germline ends. Germline V gene lookup returns CDR1 SGHTA and CDR2 FQGNSA. The CDR3 covers 14 residues. Based on the CDR3 plus reference TRBV7-2 and TRBJ2-3, the full variable domain is GAGVSQSPSNKVTEKGKDVELRCDPISGHTALYWYRQSLGQGLEFLIYFQGNSAPDKSGLPSDRFSAERTGGSVSTLTIQRTQQEDSAVYLCASSLQASTDTQYFGPGTRLTVL.

This clonotype was seen repeatedly, ten times or more. The rearrangement joins TRBV2 to TRBJ2-1, with 10 bases fitting TRBD2. Germline lookup yields CDR1 SNHLY and CDR2 FYNNEI. The V segment lost 0 bases and the J segment 3 bases; nucleotides outside the gene matches: 8. The length of the CDR3 is 18 residues. The DNA of the CDR3 is TGTGCCAGCAGTGAAGCGCTTACTAGCGGGAAGTACTACAATGAGCAGTTCTTC. Translation: CASSEALTSGKYYNEQFF.

This clonotype was detected a few times. The rearrangement uses TRBV18 and TRBJ1-1, with a tentative D call TRBD1 (6 bases). The CDR3 sequence is 14 residues long. Germline-derived CDR1 and CDR2 are KGHSH and LQKENI. The ends were cut back, 6 bases at V and 4 bases at J, with 15 bases in the middle. The CDR3 sequence is CASSPEGGGTEAFF. The CDR3 region has the DNA TGTGCCAGCTCCCCCGAGGGGGGAGGCACTGAAGCTTTCTTT. Supplemented by reference TRBV18 and TRBJ1-1, the full variable domain reads NAGVMQNPRHLVRRRGQEARLRCSPMKGHSHVYWYRQLPEEGLKFMVYLQKENIIDESGMPKERFSAEFPKEGPSILRIQQVVRGDSAAYFCASSPEGGGTEAFFGQGTRLTVV.

This clonotype was recorded at least ten times. The chain combines TRBV28 with TRBJ1-2, with D maybe TRBD1 (5 bases). The germline V gene has CDR1 MDHEN and CDR2 SYDVKM. The CDR3 totals 15 residues. The germline V and J ends were trimmed by 8 bases and 0 bases, with 16 bases remaining between them. CDR3 amino acids: CASDIIGAPNYGYTF. The CDR3 nucleotides are TGTGCCAGCGACATAATCGGGGCTCCTAACTATGGCTACACCTTC.

This clonotype was counted many times. The chain is built from TRBV27 and TRBJ1-6; possibly TRBD1 for D (6 bases). This CDR3 has 14 residues. V was cut by 4 bases and J by 5 bases, with 9 bases left in between. CDR1 is MNHEY and CDR2 is SMNVEV in the germline V gene (reference sequence). The DNA for the CDR3 is TGTGCCAGCAGTTGGCGGACAGATAATTCACCCCTCCACTTT. As protein: CASSWRTDNSPLHF.

The gene calls are TRBV12-3 or TRBV12-4 and TRBJ1-4; D gene ambiguous. V dropped 7 bases and J dropped 8 bases, with 20 bases sitting between them. CDR3 length: 15 amino acids. This CDR3 is CASNPTGVEGEKLFF. The CDR3 coding sequence is TGTGCCAGCAATCCCACCGGGGTTGAAGGGGAAAAACTGTTTTTT.

The sample holds many counts of this clonotype. The chain couples TRBV27 to TRBJ2-3, with D possibly TRBD2 on 6 matching bases. Germline V gives CDR1 MNHEY, CDR2 SMNVEV (reference sequence). Trimming pared 2 bases from V and 4 bases from J, leaving 10 bases between. The CDR3 length is 14 residues. This CDR3 reads CASSLRPGADTQYF. The DNA of the CDR3 is TGTGCCAGCAGTTTAAGGCCGGGGGCAGATACGCAGTATTTT.

The table lists this clonotype with many counts. The chain combines TRBV7-8 with TRBJ2-3; D tentatively fits TRBD1 or TRBD2 (5 bases each). The CDR3 has 13 amino acids. Trimming removed 3 bases at V and 7 bases at J, with 11 bases between. Looked up from germline, CDR1 is SGHVS and CDR2 is FQNEAQ. The CDR3: CASSFGTVNTQYF. The CDR3, as DNA: TGTGCCAGCAGCTTTGGGACCGTAAATACGCAGTATTTT.

This clonotype occurred many times. The chain carries TRBV2 and TRBJ1-6; possible D gene TRBD1, 6 bases. Per germline, CDR1 SNHLY and CDR2 FYNNEI. The CDR3 covers 14 residues. V was trimmed by 6 bases and J by 0 bases, leaving 6 bases between them. The CDR3 reads CASRDSSYNSPLHF. In DNA form, the CDR3 reads TGTGCCAGCAGGGACAGCTCCTATAATTCACCCCTCCACTTT.